One sample yielded the 21 T cell receptor beta chains listed below, sequenced in a study of blood T cell repertoires in COVID-19. Method: immunoSEQ multiplex PCR; TCRdb's copy keeps in-frame clones and lacks some. The data show 110,000 or so clones, 80% to 90% seen once. The material sequenced was peripheral blood. These receptors all come from a man aged 40-49 years with acute or convalescent COVID-19.

This clone has only one observation. The J gene is TRBJ1-2, the V gene TRBV7-9; TRBD1 is a possible D gene (5 bases). CDR3 size: 13 residues. Between the trimmed V and J ends, which lost 5 bases and 8 bases, there was a span of 15 bases. CDR1 and CDR2 (germline): SEHNR, FQNEAQ (reference sequence). This CDR3 is CASSLTGLRGYTF. As DNA, the CDR3 is TGTGCCAGCAGCCTAACAGGCCTTAGAGGCTACACCTTC.

The V and J genes are TRBV30 and TRBJ2-1; D remains unclear. The V end was cut by 0 bases, the J end by 0 bases, with 9 bases between. This CDR3 spans 15 amino acids. Germline V CDR1 and CDR2: GTSNPN, SVGIG (reference sequence). CDR3 DNA: TGTGCCTGGAGTGTCGGCCTAGGCTCCTACAATGAGCAGTTCTTC. It specifies CAWSVGLGSYNEQFF.

V is TRBV5-1 and J is TRBJ2-3; possible D gene TRBD2, 7 bases. The CDR3 loop spans 17 amino acids. Trimming cost V 4 bases and J 0 bases, with 18 bases left between them. Germline V gene data show CDR1 as SGHRS and CDR2 as YFSETQ. CDR3 protein: CASSPWGGGQSTDTQYF. The CDR3 nucleotides are TGCGCCAGCAGCCCCTGGGGCGGGGGCCAGAGCACAGATACGCAGTATTTT.

The J gene is TRBJ1-1, the V gene TRBV6-4; 7 bases align to TRBD1. V lost 6 bases to trimming and J lost 1 base; unmatched junction nucleotides: 5. CDR1 MRHNA and CDR2 SNTAGT come from the germline V gene. The CDR3 is made up of 14 amino acids. DNA for the CDR3: TGTGCCAGCAGGCTGACAGGGAAGAACACTGAAGCTTTCTTT. Protein product: CASRLTGKNTEAFF.

The chain employs TRBV6-5 and TRBJ2-7; D might be TRBD1 (5 bases). CDR3 length: 12 residues. The V and J ends lost 10 bases and 1 base respectively, with 11 bases between them. The germline gives CDR1 MNHEY, CDR2 SVGAGI. CDR3 loop: CATGFSSYEQYF. DNA for the CDR3: TGTGCCACAGGGTTTAGTTCCTACGAGCAGTACTTC.

This clone appeared a single time. The chain recombines TRBV19 with TRBJ2-3, with TRBD2 as a possible D gene (5 bases). The CDR3 is 13 residues long. V lost 3 bases and J lost 1, with 5 bases in between. CDR1 is LNHDA and CDR2 is SQIVND in the germline V gene (reference sequence). The CDR3 loop reads CASSISGTDTQYF. CDR3 coding DNA: TGTGCCAGTAGTATTAGCGGCACAGATACGCAGTATTTT.

DNA of the CDR3: TGTGCCAGCAGGCCCGGGGACAGGGGGCATGGGACCCAGTACTTC. Protein: CASRPGDRGHGTQYF. The rearrangement uses TRBV6-5 and TRBJ2-5; 12 nucleotides line up with TRBD1. Unmatched junction bases numbered 9, after V lost 6 bases and J lost 7 bases. Germline V gene lookup returns CDR1 MNHEY and CDR2 SVGAGI. There are 15 residues in the CDR3.

This chain joins TRBV12-3 or TRBV12-4 and TRBJ2-7; tentatively, D is TRBD1 (6 bases). This CDR3 has 13 residues. V was shortened by 6 bases and J by 7 bases, with 16 bases between the two germline ends. The chain's CDR3 is CASRDSPSWEQYF. The CDR3 DNA reads as TGTGCCAGCAGGGACAGTCCCTCGTGGGAGCAGTACTTC.

The chain recombines TRBV5-6 with TRBJ2-5; 11 bases are a match to TRBD2. V was pared by 2 bases and J by 4 bases, with 1 base of the junction left unmatched. Germline V gives CDR1 SGHDT, CDR2 YYEEEE. This CDR3 is built from 14 residues. CDR3 region: CASSLLAGAETQYF. Here the CDR3 DNA reads TGTGCCAGCAGCTTACTAGCGGGGGCAGAGACCCAGTACTTC.

The rearrangement joins TRBV7-9 to TRBJ2-7; a possible D gene is TRBD1 (6 bases). CDR1 and CDR2 from the germline V gene are SEHNR and FQNEAQ (reference sequence). This CDR3 is built from 14 residues. The V end lost 7 bases, the J end lost 9 bases, and 22 bases lay between the germline ends. The CDR3 region has the DNA TGTGCCAGCAACCCGAGGGGGTTTGACGATGTGCAGTACTTC. This gives the protein CASNPRGFDDVQYF. Supplemented by reference TRBV7-9 and TRBJ2-7, the full variable domain reads DTGVSQNPRHKITKRGQNVTFRCDPISEHNRLYWYRQTLGQGPEFLTYFQNEAQLEKSRLLSDRFSAERPKGSFSTLEIQRTEQGDSAMYLCASNPRGFDDVQYFGPGTRLTVT.

The J gene is TRBJ1-2, the V gene TRBV9; no clear D gene. Germline CDR1 and CDR2: SGDLS and YYNGEE. The germline V and J ends were trimmed by 1 base and 4 bases, with 11 bases remaining between them. The CDR3 contains 14 residues. In DNA, the CDR3 is TGTGCCAGCAGCGTAAGTACAGAGACCTATGGCTACACCTTC. Its translation: CASSVSTETYGYTF.

The chain combines TRBV24-1 with TRBJ2-1, with a weak D call TRBD2 (6 bases). Trimming stripped 6 bases from V and 7 bases from J, with 24 bases between. Germline lookup yields CDR1 KGHDR and CDR2 SFDVKD. The CDR3 has 17 amino acids. This chain's CDR3 is CATSPCPMWGGGNEQFF. CDR3 sequence (DNA): TGTGCCACCAGTCCCTGCCCGATGTGGGGAGGCGGGAATGAGCAGTTCTTC.

The rearrangement links TRBV19 to TRBJ2-5; 7 bases match TRBD1. V gave up 4 bases and J gave up 4 bases; unmatched junction bases: 9. From germline, CDR1 is LNHDA and CDR2 SQIVND (reference sequence). CDR3 length: 15 amino acids. The CDR3 is CASSTREGGVETQYF. CDR3 DNA: TGTGCCAGTAGTACCCGCGAAGGGGGCGTAGAGACCCAGTACTTC.

The chain carries TRBV11-2 and TRBJ2-1, with TRBD2 identical over 11 bases. The germline V gene encodes CDR1 SGHAT and CDR2 FQNNGV. V was clipped by 1 base and J by 4 bases; unmatched bases: 12. The CDR3 is made up of 19 amino acids. This CDR3 reads CASSLVLLAGGISYNEQFF. The CDR3 DNA reads TGTGCCAGCAGCTTAGTACTCCTAGCGGGGGGCATAAGTTACAATGAGCAGTTCTTC.

In this sample, this clone turned up a few times. V and J are TRBV5-1 and TRBJ2-1; D gene unclear. The CDR3 runs 14 residues. The ends were cut back, 0 bases at V and 2 bases at J, with 6 bases in the middle. Germline CDR1 and CDR2: SGHRS and YFSETQ. CDR3 bases: TGCGCCAGCAGCTTGGACGCAGCCTACAATGAGCAGTTCTTC. This sequence encodes CASSLDAAYNEQFF.

The V and J genes are TRBV19 and TRBJ2-6; TRBD1 might be the D (5 bases). Germline V lookup: CDR1 LNHDA, CDR2 SQIVND (reference sequence). The CDR3 has 15 amino acids. Trimming cost V 4 bases and J 2 bases, with 9 bases left between them. CDR3 sequence reads: CASSNQGAGANVLTF. In DNA, the CDR3 is TGTGCCAGTAGTAATCAGGGTGCTGGGGCCAACGTCCTGACTTTC.

The CDR3 DNA sequence: TGTGCCAGCAGAGATTGGGTTGAGGGCCTTGAAGCTTTCTTT. Translating gives CASRDWVEGLEAFF. The chain joins TRBV6-5 to TRBJ1-1; no clear D gene. CDR1 is MNHEY, CDR2 SVGAGI, per germline. V gave up 6 bases and J gave up 7 bases, with 18 bases separating them. This CDR3 region has 14 residues.

The chain carries TRBV5-1 and TRBJ2-7, with D perhaps TRBD1 (6 bases). V was trimmed by 6 bases and J by 5 bases, leaving 15 bases between them. This CDR3 has 13 residues. CDR1 and CDR2 from the germline V gene are SGHRS and YFSETQ. The CDR3 DNA sequence: TGCGCCAGCAAGTTTGACAGGATCGACGAGCAGTACTTC. It is translated as CASKFDRIDEQYF.

Only one count was recorded for this clone. The V and J genes are TRBV28 and TRBJ1-5; the D gene is possibly TRBD1 (5 bases). CDR1 is MDHEN and CDR2 is SYDVKM in the germline V gene. With 3 bases removed from V and 3 bases from J, the gap between germline ends came to 21 bases. The CDR3 consists of 18 residues. CDR3 DNA sequence: TGTGCCAGCAGTTTTTCTCGGGGGTTTGGGTCAATCAATCAGCCCCAGCATTTT. It codes for CASSFSRGFGSINQPQHF.

The genes are TRBV2 and TRBJ2-5; maybe TRBD2 (6 bases). This CDR3 comprises 14 residues. The V end was cut by 7 bases, the J end by 7 bases, with 19 bases between. The germline V gene encodes CDR1 SNHLY and CDR2 FYNNEI. CDR3 coding DNA: TGTGCCAGCACGGGGACCGGGACTTCGGGGACCCAGTACTTC. Translating gives CASTGTGTSGTQYF.

The chain uses TRBV19 and TRBJ1-5; the D gene is possibly TRBD1 (6 bases). The V end was cut by 3 bases, the J end by 1 base, with 13 bases between. Germline CDR1 reads LNHDA; CDR2 reads SQIVND (reference sequence). This CDR3 comprises 16 residues. CDR3 DNA sequence: TGTGCCAGTAGTATCCGCGAGGGGGTAAGCAATCAGCCCCAGCATTTT. Protein sequence: CASSIREGVSNQPQHF.